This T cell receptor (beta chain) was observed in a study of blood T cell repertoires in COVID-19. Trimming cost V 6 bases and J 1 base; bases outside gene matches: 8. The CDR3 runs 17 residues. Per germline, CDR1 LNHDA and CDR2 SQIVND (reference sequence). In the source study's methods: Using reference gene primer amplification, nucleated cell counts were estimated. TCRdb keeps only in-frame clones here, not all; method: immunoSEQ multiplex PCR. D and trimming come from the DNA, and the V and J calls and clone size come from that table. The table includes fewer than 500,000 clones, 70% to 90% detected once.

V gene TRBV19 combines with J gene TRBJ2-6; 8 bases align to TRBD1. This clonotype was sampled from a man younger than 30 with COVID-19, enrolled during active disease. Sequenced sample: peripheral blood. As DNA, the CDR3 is TGTGCCAGTAGCGGTGGACAGGGCTATTCTGGGGCCAACGTCCTGACTTTC. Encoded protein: CASSGGQGYSGANVLTF.